One and the same sample provided the 8 T cell receptor beta chains below, sequenced in a study of graft-versus-host responses after intestinal transplantation. Produced via immunoSEQ multiplex PCR; TCRdb's table is partial and in-frame only. The sample comprises around 76,000 clones, 94% of which are singletons, and around 0.51% rests with the top ten. These receptors lack a known antigen. The source material was unstimulated CD8+ T cells sorted from spleen or lymph node cells, sampled before intestinal transplant. Receptors originate from a human donor who received an intestinal transplant.

This clone appeared a few times. The chain is built from TRBV4-1 and TRBJ2-7; 10 bases are a match to TRBD1. The CDR3 is 16 amino acids. With V trimmed by 6 bases and J by 3 bases, 11 bases remained unmatched. Germline loops: CDR1 MGHRA, CDR2 YSYEKL. The CDR3 nucleotides read TGCGCCAGCAGTCTAACTCCGGGACAGGGGAACTACGAGCAGTACTTC. It codes for CASSLTPGQGNYEQYF.

This clone occurred once. In DNA, the CDR3 is TGTGCCAGCAGCGTAGCTCTGGGGACAGGGGACGAGCAGTACTTC. It is translated as CASSVALGTGDEQYF. The chain employs TRBV9 and TRBJ2-7; 10 bases agree with TRBD1. This CDR3 comprises 15 residues. Trimming removed 0 bases from V and 5 bases from J; junction bases left unmatched: 5. Germline CDR1 is SGDLS and CDR2 is YYNGEE.

The V and J genes are TRBV19 and TRBJ2-7; 10 bases align to TRBD1. The CDR3 runs to 14 residues. V shed 5 bases, J shed 3 bases, and the junction held 4 bases outside the gene matches. Germline loops: CDR1 LNHDA, CDR2 SQIVND (reference sequence). CDR3 sequence reads: CASSPGTGVYEQYF. The CDR3 DNA reads as TGTGCCAGTAGTCCTGGGACAGGGGTCTACGAGCAGTACTTC.

This sequence joins TRBV7-9 and TRBJ2-2; D gene uncertain. V was pared by 3 bases and J by 1 base, with 9 bases between. The CDR3 runs 15 residues. Germline V gene sequence: CDR1 SEHNR, CDR2 FQNEAQ (reference sequence). CDR3 amino acids: CASSFLVGNTGELFF. DNA of the CDR3: TGTGCCAGCAGCTTCCTCGTCGGGAACACCGGGGAGCTGTTTTTT.

The genes are TRBV11-2 and TRBJ2-7; a possible D gene is TRBD2 (5 bases). The CDR3 consists of 13 residues. Germline loops: CDR1 SGHAT, CDR2 FQNNGV. Trimming left V 5 bases short and J 3 bases short, with 11 bases between. The CDR3 loop reads CASSPGLLYEQYF. In nucleotides, the CDR3 is TGTGCCAGCAGCCCAGGACTTCTCTACGAGCAGTACTTC.

Comments on this clone: The junction does not match germline at one end; this may be a read error. Additional DNA sequences in this sample encode the identical CDR3. The chain couples TRBV5-6 to TRBJ1-2, with unresolved D. Germline loops: CDR1 SGHDT, CDR2 YYEEEE. The CDR3 spans 14 residues. The CDR3 is CASSSTQGPYGYTF. In DNA, the CDR3 is TGTGCCAGCAGCTCAACACAAGGGCCCTATGGCTACACTTTC.

The chain links TRBV7-9 to TRBJ1-4, with TRBD1 as a possible D gene (5 bases). V lost 4 bases, J lost 7 bases, and 16 bases lay in between. Per the germline V gene, CDR1 is SEHNR and CDR2 is FQNEAQ (reference sequence). The CDR3 has 15 residues. The CDR3 sequence: CASSSPPGIGEKLFF. In DNA, the CDR3 is TGTGCCAGCAGCTCCCCTCCAGGGATCGGTGAAAAACTGTTTTTT.

The chain links TRBV30 to TRBJ1-1; the D is unclear. The V end lost 0 bases, the J end lost 0 bases, and 11 bases lay between the germline ends. CDR1 and CDR2 from the germline V gene are GTSNPN and SVGIG (reference sequence). CDR3 size: 15 residues. CDR3 coding DNA: TGTGCCTGGAGTGTAAGTGGAGAGATGAACACTGAAGCTTTCTTT. It is translated as CAWSVSGEMNTEAFF.